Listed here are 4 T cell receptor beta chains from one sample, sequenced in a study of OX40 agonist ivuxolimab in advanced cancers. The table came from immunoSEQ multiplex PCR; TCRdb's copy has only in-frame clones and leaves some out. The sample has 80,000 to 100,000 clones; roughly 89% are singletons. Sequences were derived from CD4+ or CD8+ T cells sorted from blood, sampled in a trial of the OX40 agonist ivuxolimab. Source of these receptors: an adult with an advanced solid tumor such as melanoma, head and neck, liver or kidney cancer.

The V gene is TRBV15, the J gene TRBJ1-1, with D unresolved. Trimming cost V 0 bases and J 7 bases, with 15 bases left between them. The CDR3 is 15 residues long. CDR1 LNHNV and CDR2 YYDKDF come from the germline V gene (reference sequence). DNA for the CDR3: TGTGCCACCAGCAGAGATTTAGGCAGAAATGGTGAAGCTTTCTTT. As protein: CATSRDLGRNGEAFF.

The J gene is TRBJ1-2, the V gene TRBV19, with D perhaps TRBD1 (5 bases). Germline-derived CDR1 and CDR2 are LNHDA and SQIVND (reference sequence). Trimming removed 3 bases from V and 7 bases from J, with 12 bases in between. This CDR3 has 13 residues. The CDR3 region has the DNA TGTGCCAGTAGTATCTCGGCAGGGCTTGGCTACACCTTC. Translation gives CASSISAGLGYTF.

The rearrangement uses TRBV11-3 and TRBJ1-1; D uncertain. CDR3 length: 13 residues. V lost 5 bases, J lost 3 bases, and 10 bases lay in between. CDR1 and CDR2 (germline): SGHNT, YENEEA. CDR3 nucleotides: TGTGCCAGCAGCCGGACTGACTACACTGAAGCTTTCTTT. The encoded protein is CASSRTDYTEAFF. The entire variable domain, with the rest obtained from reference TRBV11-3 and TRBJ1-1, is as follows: EAGVVQSPRYKIIEKKQPVAFWCNPISGHNTLYWYLQNLGQGPELLIRYENEEAVDDSQLPKDRFSAERLKGVDSTLKIQPAELGDSAVYLCASSRTDYTEAFFGQGTRLTVV.

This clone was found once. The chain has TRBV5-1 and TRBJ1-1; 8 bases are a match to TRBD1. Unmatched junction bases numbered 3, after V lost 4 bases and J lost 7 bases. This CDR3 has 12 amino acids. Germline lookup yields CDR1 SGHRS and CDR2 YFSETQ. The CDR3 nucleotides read TGCGCCAGCAGCATCGGACAGGGTGAAGCTTTCTTT. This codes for CASSIGQGEAFF.